This T cell receptor (beta chain) was obtained from a study of shared clonotypes between healthy human individuals. The repertoire was sequenced with immunoSEQ multiplex PCR; TCRdb's copy has only in-frame clones and lacks some. Of roughly 1,800,000 clones in the sample, about 94% were seen once. The CDR3 sequence is 15 residues long. Looked up from germline, CDR1 is SGHTA and CDR2 is FQGTGA. V was pared by 1 base and J by 0 bases, with 7 bases between. Study-wide findings and caveats: It was expected that sequencing depth would affect clonotype sharing among donors. Naive subsets, compared against memory subsets, generally had larger estimated richness values.

On this clone itself: Its antigen remains unknown. The same CDR3 can be traced to other DNA sequences in this sample.

CD8 cells regarded as naive lacked CD45RO, were positively chosen for CCR7, and omitted terminally differentiated effector memory CD45RA+ cells. Sequenced sample: naive CD8+ T cells sorted from blood. The chain couples TRBV7-3 to TRBJ1-3, with no clear D. The TCR comes from a man between 18 and 29 years old in good health. CDR3 sequence (DNA): TGTGCCAGCAGCTTAAATGGAGACTCTGGAAACACCATATATTTT. The encoded protein is CASSLNGDSGNTIYF.